Below, 32 T cell receptor beta chains from the same sample are listed, as sequenced in a study of T cell repertoires in cytomegalovirus infection. Using its own MiXCR run on the reads, TCRdb lists one record per CDR3 protein. The data contain about 530,000 distinct CDR3 sequences, approximately 25% of them singletons. Sequenced sample: PBMCs. Every receptor here comes from a human donor in good health (CMV status not recorded). Some clones in this sample may be carry-over from other donors' samples.

V usage is TRBV29-1 and J usage is TRBJ1-4; D may be TRBD1 (6 bases). This CDR3 is 12 amino acids long. Trimming pared 7 bases from V and 3 bases from J, leaving 9 bases between. CDR1 is SQVTM and CDR2 is ANQGSEA in the germline V gene. CDR3 DNA sequence: TGCAGCGGGGGACACTCTAATGAAAAACTGTTTTTT. It translates to CSGGHSNEKLFF.

This chain links TRBV6-1 with TRBJ2-1; D tentatively reads TRBD1 or TRBD2 (5 bases each). This CDR3 is built from 16 residues. The ends were cut back, 6 bases at V and 6 bases at J, with 21 bases in the middle. Germline assignment: CDR1 MNHNS and CDR2 SASEGT. This CDR3 reads CASRSPGTRHSNEQFF. In DNA form, the CDR3 reads TGTGCCAGCAGGTCGCCGGGGACCAGACACTCCAATGAGCAGTTCTTC.

This clonotype has only a few counts. The rearrangement joins TRBV6-5 to TRBJ2-1; TRBD1 agrees at 8 bases. Germline CDR1 reads MNHEY; CDR2 reads SVGAGI. J was trimmed by 7 bases and V by 0 bases; bases with no gene match: 2. CDR3 size: 14 residues. The DNA of the CDR3 is TGTGCCAGCAGTTACTCGACAGGGGCAAATGAGCAGTTCTTC. Protein sequence: CASSYSTGANEQFF.

This clonotype was found a few times. J is TRBJ2-3 and V is TRBV12-3 or TRBV12-4, with D hard to call. Trimming stripped 6 bases from V and 4 bases from J, with 17 bases between. There are 15 residues in the CDR3. CDR3 sequence: CASSLLSFKADTQYF. The CDR3 DNA sequence: TGTGCCAGCAGCCTCCTCAGTTTTAAGGCAGATACGCAGTATTTT.

This clonotype appeared many times. J is TRBJ1-2 and V is TRBV7-2; no clear D gene. From germline, CDR1 is SGHTA and CDR2 FQGNSA. There are 14 residues in the CDR3. The V and J ends lost 3 bases and 3 bases respectively, with 11 bases between them. CDR3 region: CASSLMGMDYGYTF. The CDR3 nucleotides read TGTGCCAGCAGCTTGATGGGAATGGACTATGGCTACACCTTC.

This clonotype turned up a few times. The rearrangement links TRBV7-2 to TRBJ2-1; 7 bases align to TRBD2. The CDR3 is made up of 15 amino acids. The germline gives CDR1 SGHTA, CDR2 FQGNSA. V gave up 1 base and J gave up 9 bases; unmatched junction bases: 9. In nucleotides, the CDR3 is TGTGCCAGCAGCTTAGGTGGGAGGGCGACCGGTGAGCAGTTCTTC. Translation gives CASSLGGRATGEQFF. Based on the CDR3 plus reference TRBV7-2 and TRBJ2-1, the full variable domain is GAGVSQSPSNKVTEKGKDVELRCDPISGHTALYWYRQSLGQGLEFLIYFQGNSAPDKSGLPSDRFSAERTGGSVSTLTIQRTQQEDSAVYLCASSLGGRATGEQFFGPGTRLTVL.

This clonotype showed up just a few times. CDR3 nucleotide sequence: TGTGCCAGTGCCGGGACTAGCGGGAATCTTGAGCAGTTCTTC. Translating it yields CASAGTSGNLEQFF. The chain has TRBV18 and TRBJ2-1, with 13 bases identical to TRBD2. The junction had 8 bases not matched to a gene; V was cut back by 9 bases and J by 9 bases. CDR1 and CDR2 (germline): KGHSH, LQKENI. The CDR3 is made up of 14 amino acids.

This clonotype was found a few times. The chain carries TRBV9 and TRBJ1-1; no definite D call. The V end lost 0 bases, the J end lost 1 base, and 7 bases lay between the germline ends. CDR3 length: 14 residues. Germline V CDR1 and CDR2: SGDLS, YYNGEE. CDR3 DNA sequence: TGTGCCAGCAGCGTAGCTTCGGAGAACACTGAAGCTTTCTTT. This codes for CASSVASENTEAFF.

The J gene is TRBJ1-1, the V gene TRBV11-3; a weak D match, TRBD1 (6 bases). The CDR3 has 15 residues. Trimming took off 0 bases at V and 4 bases at J, with 12 bases between the two ends. Germline lookup yields CDR1 SGHNT and CDR2 YENEEA. Here the CDR3 DNA reads TGTGCCAGCAGCTTAGATGGGCAGGGGAGCACTGAAGCTTTCTTT. Its translation is CASSLDGQGSTEAFF.

This clonotype was seen only a few times. The gene calls are TRBV20-1 and TRBJ2-5, with D unclear. The V and J ends lost 2 bases and 4 bases respectively, with 8 bases between them. The CDR3 is made up of 12 amino acids. Per the germline V gene, CDR1 is DFQATT and CDR2 is SNEGSKA (reference sequence). The DNA for the CDR3 is TGCAGTGCTAGATCCCAGACAGAGACCCAGTACTTC. Protein sequence: CSARSQTETQYF.

This clonotype has ten or more counts. The rearrangement links TRBV7-2 to TRBJ1-2; 7 bases agree with TRBD1. V shed 4 bases and J 1 base; nucleotides not matched to a gene: 12. The CDR3 has 17 amino acids. The germline V gene has CDR1 SGHTA and CDR2 FQGNSA. Here the CDR3 reads CASSYVGTANLNYGYTF. In DNA, the CDR3 is TGTGCCAGCAGCTATGTCGGGACAGCGAATCTTAACTATGGCTACACCTTC.

The chain carries TRBV27 and TRBJ2-2; D is uncertain. Per the germline V gene, CDR1 is MNHEY and CDR2 is SMNVEV (reference sequence). Trimming left V 3 bases short and J 7 bases short, with 9 bases between. CDR3 length equals 13 residues. The DNA of the CDR3 is TGTGCCAGCAGTTTCGTAGTGGGCGGGGAGCTGTTTTTT. Its protein is CASSFVVGGELFF.

This clonotype was observed a few times. The V and J genes are TRBV10-3 and TRBJ1-2; D may be TRBD1 (6 bases). V lost 6 bases, J lost 4 bases, and 15 bases lay in between. CDR1 is ENHRY and CDR2 is SYGVKD in the germline V gene. The length of the CDR3 is 14 residues. In DNA form, the CDR3 reads TGTGCCATCAGAAGAACAGGGCTTCCCTATGGCTACACCTTC. The encoded protein is CAIRRTGLPYGYTF.

V and J are TRBV5-8 and TRBJ2-2; either TRBD1 or TRBD2 may fit D (5 bases each). V gave up 10 bases and J gave up 2 bases, with 15 bases separating them. CDR1 and CDR2 from the germline V gene are SGHTS and YDEGEE. The CDR3 loop spans 14 amino acids. The CDR3 DNA reads as TGTGCCCGCCGGTACGGGGCCAACACCGGGGAGCTGTTTTTT. Amino acids: CARRYGANTGELFF.

This clonotype came up a few times. The chain uses TRBV7-9 and TRBJ1-3; D is unresolved. Trimming pared 4 bases from V and 4 bases from J, leaving 11 bases between. CDR1 and CDR2 from the germline V gene are SEHNR and FQNEAQ (reference sequence). This CDR3 comprises 14 residues. CDR3 residues: CASSSVTPGNTIYF. The DNA for the CDR3 is TGTGCCAGCAGCTCCGTGACTCCGGGAAACACCATATATTTT. Looking up the rest from reference TRBV7-9 and TRBJ1-3 gives the full variable domain: DTGVSQNPRHKITKRGQNVTFRCDPISEHNRLYWYRQTLGQGPEFLTYFQNEAQLEKSRLLSDRFSAERPKGSFSTLEIQRTEQGDSAMYLCASSSVTPGNTIYFGEGSWLTVV.

The J gene is TRBJ1-1, the V gene TRBV12-3 or TRBV12-4; perhaps TRBD1 as D (6 bases). Trimming removed 3 bases from V and 0 bases from J, with 8 bases in between. The CDR3 spans 14 residues. CDR3 nucleotide sequence: TGTGCCAGCAGTTTCTCAGGGGTGAACACTGAAGCTTTCTTT. Amino acid sequence: CASSFSGVNTEAFF.

This chain connects TRBV5-4 to TRBJ1-3, with a tentative D call TRBD1 (5 bases). V was trimmed by 2 bases and J by 2 bases, leaving 11 bases between them. Germline values: CDR1 SGHNT, CDR2 YYREEE (reference sequence). The CDR3 has 15 residues. The CDR3 coding sequence is TGTGCCAGCAGCTTAGACAGTTCGACTGGAAACACCATATATTTT. Residues: CASSLDSSTGNTIYF.

The chain combines TRBV11-2 with TRBJ2-1, with unresolved D. The CDR3 has 16 amino acids. With 1 base removed from V and 9 bases from J, the gap between germline ends came to 19 bases. Germline CDR1 is SGHAT and CDR2 is FQNNGV. The CDR3 DNA reads as TGTGCCAGCAGCTTAGCTGGGCGGAGCGCCTTCGGTGAGCAGTTCTTC. This gives the protein CASSLAGRSAFGEQFF.

This clonotype was found many times. CDR3 in amino acids: CASSPDDLGGNTIYF. The CDR3 region has the DNA TGTGCCAGCAGTCCTGATGACTTGGGAGGAAACACCATATATTTT. J is TRBJ1-3 and V is TRBV6-5; D gene uncertain. Trimming cost V 5 bases and J 4 bases, with 15 bases left between them. Germline assignment: CDR1 MNHEY and CDR2 SVGAGI. CDR3 length: 15 residues.

In its sample, this clonotype was seen many times. J is TRBJ2-1 and V is TRBV7-8, with a tentative D call TRBD1 (6 bases). V lost 4 bases, J lost 12 bases, and 16 bases lay in between. Per the germline V gene, CDR1 is SGHVS and CDR2 is FQNEAQ. The CDR3 has 13 amino acids. The CDR3 bases are TGTGCCAGCAGCTCGGGACCACGAGGGGGGCAGTTCTTC. Its translation: CASSSGPRGGQFF.

This clonotype showed up just a few times. This chain connects TRBV7-8 to TRBJ1-5; 8 nucleotides align to TRBD1. Germline trimming cut 4 bases from V and 3 bases from J; bases unmatched to any gene: 8. CDR3 size: 16 residues. The germline V gene has CDR1 SGHVS and CDR2 FQNEAQ. The CDR3 loop reads CASSSQRTGYNQPQHF. In nucleotides, the CDR3 is TGTGCCAGCAGCTCCCAAAGGACAGGGTACAATCAGCCCCAGCATTTT.

This clonotype has at least ten counts. J is TRBJ2-1 and V is TRBV7-8; 9 bases align to TRBD1. V gave up 1 base and J gave up 2 bases; unmatched junction bases: 6. Germline loops: CDR1 SGHVS, CDR2 FQNEAQ. The CDR3 runs 17 residues. In DNA, the CDR3 is TGTGCCAGCAGCTTAGTCGATCACAGGGGGCCCTACAATGAGCAGTTCTTC. Its protein product is CASSLVDHRGPYNEQFF.

The gene calls are TRBV4-3 and TRBJ1-5; no clear D. The CDR3 is 16 residues long. Per germline, CDR1 LGHNA and CDR2 YSLEER. V was pared by 0 bases and J by 9 bases, with 18 bases between. The CDR3 protein is CASSQDHSPTARPQHF. In nucleotides, the CDR3 is TGCGCCAGCAGCCAAGACCACAGCCCTACGGCCAGGCCCCAGCATTTT.

The chain combines TRBV7-2 with TRBJ2-3; 8 bases are shared with TRBD1. From germline, CDR1 is SGHTA and CDR2 FQGNSA. V gave up 0 bases and J gave up 2 bases; unmatched junction bases: 7. This CDR3 contains 17 residues. The CDR3 nucleotides are TGTGCCAGCAGCTTAGCGTTGGACAGGGCTTTCACAGATACGCAGTATTTT. Its protein product is CASSLALDRAFTDTQYF. Combining the CDR3 with reference TRBV7-2 and TRBJ2-3 gives the whole variable domain GAGVSQSPSNKVTEKGKDVELRCDPISGHTALYWYRQSLGQGLEFLIYFQGNSAPDKSGLPSDRFSAERTGGSVSTLTIQRTQQEDSAVYLCASSLALDRAFTDTQYFGPGTRLTVL.

This clonotype occurred many times. The rearrangement links TRBV7-2 to TRBJ2-2, with TRBD2 as a possible D gene (5 bases). Germline-derived CDR1 and CDR2 are SGHTA and FQGNSA. This CDR3 has 18 amino acids. With 2 bases removed from V and 0 bases from J, the gap between germline ends came to 16 bases. The DNA for the CDR3 is TGTGCCAGCAGCTTAACGTTAGTCGGAGCGGCGAACACCGGGGAGCTGTTTTTT. Residues: CASSLTLVGAANTGELFF.

This clonotype was seen repeatedly, ten times or more. At one of its ends the junction is not consistent with the germline gene, which may arise from a read error. The V and J genes are TRBV12-3 or TRBV12-4 and TRBJ2-5, with D maybe TRBD2 (6 bases). The CDR3 spans 13 residues. CDR3 nucleotides: TGTGCCAGCAGTTTAAATTTGTGGGAGGACCGCCACTTC. This codes for CASSLNLWEDRHF.

This clonotype was detected a few times. The DNA for the CDR3 is TGCGCCAGCAGCCAATCCCGACAGGGGGCCCTCTCCGGGGAGCTGTTTTTT. Translated, it gives CASSQSRQGALSGELFF. V is TRBV4-1 and J is TRBJ2-2, with 10 bases lining up with TRBD1. In germline, CDR1 is MGHRA, CDR2 YSYEKL. V shed 2 bases and J 6 bases; nucleotides not matched to a gene: 9. The CDR3 extends over 17 amino acids.

This chain links TRBV20-1 with TRBJ2-3; TRBD2 agrees at 10 bases. Unmatched junction bases numbered 5, after V lost 3 bases and J lost 8 bases. Germline CDR1 is DFQATT and CDR2 is SNEGSKA (reference sequence). This CDR3 comprises 13 residues. The CDR3 here is CSASEAGGPTQYF. DNA of the CDR3: TGCAGTGCTAGTGAAGCGGGAGGGCCTACGCAGTATTTT.

This clonotype was detected many times. The V and J genes are TRBV10-3 and TRBJ2-2, with TRBD1 matching over 8 bases. Germline assignment: CDR1 ENHRY and CDR2 SYGVKD. V lost 2 bases and J lost 7; bases outside the gene matches: 9. The CDR3 is 16 residues long. CDR3 amino acids: CAISEQPQGAGGELFF. CDR3 DNA: TGTGCCATCAGTGAGCAGCCCCAGGGGGCTGGCGGGGAGCTGTTTTTT.

J is TRBJ2-5 and V is TRBV6-6, with TRBD1 identical over 7 bases. The V gene's germline CDR1 is MNHNY and CDR2 SVGAGI (reference sequence). The V gene end was trimmed by 6 bases and the J gene end by 3 bases; junction bases not matched to a gene: 4. The CDR3 is made up of 13 amino acids. In DNA form, the CDR3 reads TGTGCCAGCAGAAACACAGGGGAAGAGACCCAGTACTTC. It is translated as CASRNTGEETQYF.

This clonotype was counted between two and nine times. The rearrangement links TRBV6-5 to TRBJ1-2; D not resolved. V was trimmed by 2 bases and J by 3 bases, leaving 10 bases between them. This CDR3 is built from 14 residues. The germline V gene encodes CDR1 MNHEY and CDR2 SVGAGI. In nucleotides, the CDR3 is TGTGCCAGCAGTTACCTCGGGCGGGACTATGGCTACACCTTC. The encoded protein is CASSYLGRDYGYTF.

This rearrangement joins TRBV6-2 or TRBV6-3 to TRBJ1-1; tentatively, D is TRBD1 (5 bases). V shed 7 bases and J shed 4 bases, with 16 bases lying between them. Germline V gene lookup returns CDR1 MNHEY and CDR2 SVGEGT. The CDR3 loop spans 14 amino acids. The CDR3 is CASIPGRGGTEAFF. CDR3 sequence (DNA): TGTGCCAGCATCCCTGGAAGGGGTGGCACTGAAGCTTTCTTT.